A single sample gave rise to the 17 T cell receptor beta chains below, sequenced in a study of blood T cells in healthy people across ages. Together with a sample-barcoded 5' primer, a J-beta primer mix was included in a second PCR lasting roughly 6 to 12 cycles. TCRdb passed the 5' RACE reads through MiXCR, listing each CDR3 protein once. The sample has roughly 700,000 distinct CDR3 sequences, around 49% seen once. Sequencing was done on a sample of blood. The receptor set was obtained from a woman aged 55-70 years in good health.

About this clonotype itself: This clone may be a read error of a much larger clone one base away. The J gene is TRBJ2-5, the V gene TRBV10-3; D unresolved. Germline values: CDR1 ENHRY, CDR2 SYGVKD. The CDR3 loop spans 14 amino acids. Between the trimmed V and J ends, which lost 3 bases and 5 bases, there was a span of 13 bases. In nucleotides, the CDR3 is TGTGCCATCAGTGATAGGGCCTCGAGGGAGACCCAGTACTTC. Translation gives CAISDRASRETQYF.

V and J are TRBV7-2 and TRBJ1-1, with D unclear. The germline gives CDR1 SGHTA, CDR2 FQGNSA. The V and J ends lost 3 bases and 0 bases respectively, with 8 bases between them. The CDR3 consists of 14 residues. The CDR3: CASSFMSLNTEAFF. CDR3 nucleotide sequence: TGTGCCAGCAGCTTTATGTCCCTGAACACTGAAGCTTTCTTT. Combining the CDR3 with reference TRBV7-2 and TRBJ1-1 gives the whole variable domain GAGVSQSPSNKVTEKGKDVELRCDPISGHTALYWYRQSLGQGLEFLIYFQGNSAPDKSGLPSDRFSAERTGGSVSTLTIQRTQQEDSAVYLCASSFMSLNTEAFFGQGTRLTVV.

This clonotype was found once. The V call is TRBV4-3, the J call TRBJ2-7, with D hard to call. The CDR3 is 16 residues long. Germline-derived CDR1 and CDR2 are LGHNA and YSLEER. V was trimmed by 4 bases and J by 2 bases, leaving 18 bases between them. This chain's CDR3 is CASSPSVFSNPYEQYF. The CDR3 DNA reads as TGCGCCAGCAGCCCAAGCGTGTTTTCTAACCCCTACGAGCAGTACTTC.

The chain recombines TRBV5-1 with TRBJ2-3; tentative D call: TRBD1 (5 bases). The CDR3 runs to 12 residues. The germline V gene encodes CDR1 SGHRS and CDR2 YFSETQ. Trimming removed 3 bases at V and 6 bases at J, with 8 bases between. DNA for the CDR3: TGCGCCAGCAGCTCAGACAGCGATACGCAGTATTTT. Translating it yields CASSSDSDTQYF.

V and J are TRBV18 and TRBJ2-6; TRBD2 aligns across 9 bases. Germline CDR1 reads KGHSH; CDR2 reads LQKENI. The junction had 8 bases not matched to a gene; V was cut back by 6 bases and J by 2 bases. The CDR3 spans 17 residues. The CDR3 nucleotides are TGTGCCAGCTCCCCCTGGGAGCGGGAGGCTGGGGCCAACGTCCTGACTTTC. It translates to CASSPWEREAGANVLTF.

The CDR3 nucleotides read TGCAGTGCTAGACTACAGCTAGATAATTCACCCCTCCACTTT. Its translation: CSARLQLDNSPLHF. The chain recombines TRBV20-1 with TRBJ1-6; D is undetermined. The CDR3 has 14 amino acids. CDR1 is DFQATT and CDR2 is SNEGSKA in the germline V gene (reference sequence). V shed 2 bases and J shed 5 bases, with 10 bases lying between them.

This clonotype was seen once. The rearrangement uses TRBV7-2 and TRBJ2-7; D ambiguous. Trimming took 1 base from V and 6 from J, leaving 7 bases between them. The CDR3 is 12 residues long. Germline V gene data show CDR1 as SGHTA and CDR2 as FQGNSA. The CDR3 bases are TGTGCCAGCAGCTTAGGATTGCCCGAGCAGTACTTC. Its protein is CASSLGLPEQYF.

This clonotype came up a few times. The chain recombines TRBV6-2 or TRBV6-3 with TRBJ1-5; possible D gene TRBD1, 5 bases. CDR1 and CDR2 (germline): MNHEY, SVGEGT. CDR3 length equals 13 residues. The V and J ends lost 7 bases and 1 base respectively, with 8 bases between them. Here the CDR3 DNA reads TGTGCCAGCAATACAGGAAGCAATCAGCCCCAGCATTTT. Translation gives CASNTGSNQPQHF.

The V call is TRBV20-1, the J call TRBJ1-5; 8 bases map to TRBD1. The CDR3 is 15 residues long. Germline CDR1 reads DFQATT; CDR2 reads SNEGSKA (reference sequence). Losses at the gene ends were 2 bases for V and 2 bases for J; bases not matched to a gene: 5. CDR3 in DNA: TGCAGTGCTAGACGGACAGGGCCCGGCAATCAGCCCCAGCATTTT. Its protein product is CSARRTGPGNQPQHF.

The rearrangement links TRBV20-1 to TRBJ2-1, with TRBD1 matching over 11 bases. The V gene end was trimmed by 5 bases and the J gene end by 9 bases; junction bases not matched to a gene: 9. This CDR3 comprises 14 residues. Germline V gene data show CDR1 as DFQATT and CDR2 as SNEGSKA (reference sequence). In DNA, the CDR3 is TGCAGTGCTGGAGGACAGGGGGCTCTGGGTGAGCAGTTCTTC. Translation gives CSAGGQGALGEQFF.

In DNA form, the CDR3 reads TGTGCCAGCAGCACACAGGGCTGGGAGCAGTACTTC. Translation: CASSTQGWEQYF. The chain links TRBV6-2 or TRBV6-3 to TRBJ2-7, with a tentative D call TRBD1 (6 bases). Between the trimmed V and J ends, which lost 6 bases and 7 bases, there was a span of 13 bases. CDR3 length: 12 amino acids. Germline V gene lookup returns CDR1 MNHEY and CDR2 SVGEGT.

The chain combines TRBV18 with TRBJ2-3; no firm D call. The CDR3 has 18 amino acids. Germline V gene lookup returns CDR1 KGHSH and CDR2 LQKENI. The V gene lost 1 base and the J gene lost 0 bases, with 17 bases spanning the gap. CDR3 bases: TGTGCCAGCTCACCACTTTCAGCCCAGTGGGCCAGCACAGATACGCAGTATTTT. Its protein is CASSPLSAQWASTDTQYF. The variable domain in full, completed from reference TRBV18 and TRBJ2-3, reads NAGVMQNPRHLVRRRGQEARLRCSPMKGHSHVYWYRQLPEEGLKFMVYLQKENIIDESGMPKERFSAEFPKEGPSILRIQQVVRGDSAAYFCASSPLSAQWASTDTQYFGPGTRLTVL.

Worth noting for this clonotype: The junction shows a germline mismatch at one end, possibly a read error. The rearrangement joins TRBV3-1 to TRBJ2-5; D gene ambiguous. Germline V CDR1 and CDR2: LGHDT, YNNKEL (reference sequence). The CDR3 is 11 amino acids. The CDR3 region is CASSQAQTQYF. CDR3 coding DNA: TGTGCCAGCAGCCAAGCCCAGACGCAGTACTTC.

The chain joins TRBV4-2 to TRBJ2-5, with D possibly matching TRBD2 (6 bases). The germline V gene encodes CDR1 LGHNA and CDR2 YNFKEQ. The V and J ends lost 4 bases and 1 base respectively, with 13 bases between them. The CDR3 is 15 amino acids. The CDR3 sequence is CASSRSLAIQETQYF. The CDR3 DNA reads TGTGCCAGCAGCCGATCACTAGCTATCCAAGAGACCCAGTACTTC.

In regard to this clonotype: Without the conserved terminal phenylalanine or tryptophan, this CDR3 likely stems from a read error. The chain has TRBV18 and TRBJ2-7; TRBD1 matches at 11 bases. Germline V gene sequence: CDR1 KGHSH, CDR2 LQKENI. The V and J ends lost 2 bases and 1 base, in that order; junction bases with no gene match: 1. The CDR3 totals 15 residues. CDR3 bases: TGTGCCAGCTCACCAGGGACAGGGGGTTCCTACGAGCAGTACTTA. Translating it yields CASSPGTGGSYEQYL.

The genes are TRBV6-6 and TRBJ1-2; possibly TRBD1 for D (6 bases). V lost 4 bases and J lost 2, with 14 bases in between. The CDR3 is made up of 15 amino acids. From germline, CDR1 is MNHNY and CDR2 SVGAGI (reference sequence). The CDR3 sequence is CASSLITGSNYGYTF. CDR3 nucleotide sequence: TGTGCCAGCAGTTTAATAACAGGGAGCAACTATGGCTACACCTTC.

The V gene is TRBV7-2, the J gene TRBJ2-5; 10 bases map to TRBD2. J was trimmed by 3 bases and V by 10 bases; bases with no gene match: 11. The germline V gene encodes CDR1 SGHTA and CDR2 FQGNSA. This CDR3 contains 15 residues. The CDR3 here is CATTAAGTSEETQYF. The CDR3, as DNA: TGTGCCACCACCGCAGCCGGGACTAGCGAAGAGACCCAGTACTTC.